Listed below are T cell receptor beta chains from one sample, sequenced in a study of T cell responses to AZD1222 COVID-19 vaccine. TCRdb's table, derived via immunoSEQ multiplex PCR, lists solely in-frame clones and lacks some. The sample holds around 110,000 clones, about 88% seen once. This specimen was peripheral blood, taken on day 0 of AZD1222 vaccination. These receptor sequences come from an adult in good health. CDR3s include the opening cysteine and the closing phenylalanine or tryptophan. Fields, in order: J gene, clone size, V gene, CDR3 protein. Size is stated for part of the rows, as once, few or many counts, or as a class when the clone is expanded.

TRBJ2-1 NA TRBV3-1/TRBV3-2 CASSPPTSGGSNEQFF
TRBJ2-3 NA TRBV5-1 CASSFGSGYTDTQYF
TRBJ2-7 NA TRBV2 CASSGQAIYEQYF
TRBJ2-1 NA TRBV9 CASNEGGLDEQFF
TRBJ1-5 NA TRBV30 CAIRGGFGQPQHF
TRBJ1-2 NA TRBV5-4 CASSFSGSVNGYTF
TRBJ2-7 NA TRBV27 CASSFSTRVQGFYEQYF
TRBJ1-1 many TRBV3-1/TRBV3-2 CASSDRAMNTEAFF
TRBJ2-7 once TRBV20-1 CSAFGAYEQYF
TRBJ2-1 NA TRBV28 CASSSGTAIQEQFF
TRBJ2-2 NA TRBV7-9 CASSIITGELFF
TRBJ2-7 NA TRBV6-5 CASSGAKQYF
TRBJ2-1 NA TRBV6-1 CASSDLGTSVNEQFF
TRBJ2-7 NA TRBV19 CASSIHERGDHEQYF
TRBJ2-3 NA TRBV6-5 CASSSTADTQYF
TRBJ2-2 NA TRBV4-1 CASRQGRTNTGELFF
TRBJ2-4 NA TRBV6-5 CASSYSLGGGKNIQYF
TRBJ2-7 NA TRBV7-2 CASSWGPTYEQYF
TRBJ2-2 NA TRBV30 CAWTKVGTRSRGELFF
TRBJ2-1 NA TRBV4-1 CASSQDFSGGVSYNEQFF
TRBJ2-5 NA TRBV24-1 CATARQGGWETQYF
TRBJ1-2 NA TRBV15 CATSRDRLSYGYTF
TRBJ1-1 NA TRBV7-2 CASSLEVNPNTEAFF
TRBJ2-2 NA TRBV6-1 CASSEWGRSTGELFF
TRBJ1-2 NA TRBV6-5 CASNAIGQGRGYTF
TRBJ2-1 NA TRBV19 CASTPDRDSYNEQFF